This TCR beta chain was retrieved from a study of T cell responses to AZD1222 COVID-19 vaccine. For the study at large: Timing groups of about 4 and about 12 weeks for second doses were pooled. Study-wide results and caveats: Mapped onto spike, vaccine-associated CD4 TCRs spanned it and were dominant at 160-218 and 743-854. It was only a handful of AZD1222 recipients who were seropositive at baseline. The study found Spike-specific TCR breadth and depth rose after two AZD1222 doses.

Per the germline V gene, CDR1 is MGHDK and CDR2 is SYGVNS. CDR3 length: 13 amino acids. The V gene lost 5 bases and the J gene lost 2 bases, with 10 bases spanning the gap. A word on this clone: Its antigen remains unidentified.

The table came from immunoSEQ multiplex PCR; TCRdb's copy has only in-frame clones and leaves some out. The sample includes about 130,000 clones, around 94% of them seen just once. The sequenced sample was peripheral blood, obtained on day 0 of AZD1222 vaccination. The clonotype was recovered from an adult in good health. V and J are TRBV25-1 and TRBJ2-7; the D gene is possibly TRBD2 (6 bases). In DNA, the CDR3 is TGTGCCAGCAGTAATAGCGGCCCCTACGAGCAGTACTTC. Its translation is CASSNSGPYEQYF.